Listed below are T cell receptor beta chains from one sample, sequenced in a study of OX40 agonist ivuxolimab in advanced cancers. Clones were sequenced by immunoSEQ multiplex PCR, and TCRdb holds only the in-frame ones, with some missing. The sample contains 52,000 or so clones, roughly 80% of which appear only once. Sequenced here: CD4+ or CD8+ T cells sorted from blood, sampled in a trial of the OX40 agonist ivuxolimab. The origin of the receptors is an adult with an advanced solid tumor such as melanoma, head and neck, liver or kidney cancer. Each CDR3 is given with its conserved first and last residue. Fields, in order: V gene, D gene, clone size, J gene, CDR3 protein, CDR3 DNA. The D gene is left open where the match is weak. The size entry is marked missing in some rows and otherwise reads once, few, many or a size class.

>TRBV6-5|NA|NA|TRBJ1-2
CASRQGPYGYTF
TGTGCCAGCAGGCAGGGACCGTATGGCTACACCTTC
>TRBV4-1|NA|once|TRBJ2-7
CASSRNLFYEQYF
TGCGCCAGCAGCCGTAACCTTTTCTACGAGCAGTACTTC
>TRBV18|TRBD1|once|TRBJ2-6
CASSPGTGRILANVLTF
TGTGCCAGCTCACCCGGGACAGGGCGAATCTTGGCCAACGTCCTGACTTTC
>TRBV18|NA|NA|TRBJ1-1
CASSLSAHAEAFF
TGTGCCAGCTCCCTCAGTGCGCACGCTGAAGCTTTCTTT
>TRBV6-5|NA|NA|TRBJ1-4
CASSYGGGGEKLFF
TGTGCCAGCAGTTACGGAGGGGGTGGAGAAAAACTGTTTTTT
>TRBV6-5|TRBD2|once|TRBJ2-3
CASTVAGGSTDTQYF
TGTGCCAGCACCGTAGCGGGGGGGAGCACAGATACGCAGTATTTT
>TRBV9|NA|NA|TRBJ1-4
CASSVGLGEKLFF
TGTGCCAGCAGCGTAGGCCTGGGGGAAAAACTGTTTTTT
>TRBV5-5|NA|NA|TRBJ2-7
CASSPMTTLGEQYF
TGTGCCAGCAGCCCGATGACTACCTTAGGGGAGCAGTACTTC
>TRBV29-1|NA|NA|TRBJ2-7
CSVDESYEQYF
TGCAGCGTTGACGAGTCCTACGAGCAGTACTTC
>TRBV19|NA|NA|TRBJ2-3
CASSSPRTLTDTQYF
TGTGCCAGTAGTAGTCCTCGGACACTCACAGATACGCAGTATTTT
>TRBV5-1|NA|once|TRBJ1-4
CASSLKQGNEKLFF
TGCGCCAGCAGCTTGAAACAGGGCAATGAAAAACTGTTTTTT
>TRBV11-2|NA|NA|TRBJ1-1
CASSLVGGKNTEAFF
TGTGCCAGCAGCTTAGTAGGCGGGAAGAACACTGAAGCTTTCTTT
>TRBV29-1|NA|once|TRBJ2-2
CSVAQDNTGELFF
TGCAGCGTTGCTCAGGATAACACCGGGGAGCTGTTTTTT
>TRBV19|TRBD1|NA|TRBJ1-3
CASSAGDRGRTGNTIYF
TGTGCCAGTAGTGCCGGGGACAGGGGGCGCACCGGAAACACCATATATTTT
>TRBV7-2|NA|few|TRBJ1-3
CASSLDPGNTIYF
TGTGCCAGCAGCTTAGACCCGGGAAACACCATATATTTT
>TRBV7-2|NA|NA|TRBJ2-5
CASSLVRSQGTQYF
TGTGCCAGCAGCTTAGTCAGGTCCCAGGGGACCCAGTACTTC
>TRBV6-6|TRBD1|NA|TRBJ1-6
CASTGDRGNSPLHF
TGTGCCAGCACGGGGGACAGGGGAAATTCACCCCTCCACTTT
>TRBV27|NA|NA|TRBJ1-4
CASKVPGSSTNEKLFF
TGTGCCAGTAAGGTCCCTGGCAGCTCAACTAATGAAAAACTGTTTTTT
>TRBV28|NA|NA|TRBJ1-5
CASKRGLLSNQPQHF
TGTGCCAGCAAGCGGGGACTCCTCAGCAATCAGCCCCAGCATTTT
>TRBV9|NA|once|TRBJ1-3
CASSAQYRTEPQTSGNTIYF
TGTGCCAGCAGCGCCCAATACCGGACAGAGCCTCAAACCTCTGGAAACACCATATATTTT
>TRBV6-1|NA|NA|TRBJ2-1
CASSGAPDFYYNEQFF
TGTGCCAGCAGTGGGGCGCCGGACTTCTACTACAATGAGCAGTTCTTC
>TRBV25-1|NA|once|TRBJ1-2
CASSGSLSKNGYTF
TGTGCCAGCAGTGGGTCTCTAAGTAAGAATGGCTACACCTTC
>TRBV7-2|TRBD1|NA|TRBJ2-1
CASSGGTGLHNEQFF
TGTGCCAGCAGCGGCGGGACAGGGTTACACAATGAGCAGTTCTTC
>TRBV2|NA|few|TRBJ1-5
CASFFTASNQPQHF
TGTGCCAGTTTCTTTACTGCTAGCAATCAGCCCCAGCATTTT
>TRBV5-1|TRBD1|NA|TRBJ1-2
CASSLAGTGSLYGYTF
TGCGCCAGCAGCTTGGCCGGGACAGGGTCCCTCTATGGCTACACCTTC